The source of this T cell receptor (beta chain) is a study of cytomegalovirus exposure and HLA in healthy donors. PCR was performed using 60 Vbeta and 13 Jbeta primers. Libraries were prepared by immunoSEQ multiplex PCR; TCRdb keeps only in-frame clonotypes and omits some of them. The sample yields 100,000 to 150,000 clones, less than 85% seen once. This receptor was identified in a woman in her thirties or forties in good health and CMV-seropositive. Sequenced sample: PBMCs.

The CDR3 bases are TGTGCCAGCAGCTACAGGGGAACCTACGAGCAGTACTTC. Protein: CASSYRGTYEQYF. The chain carries TRBV28 and TRBJ2-7, with 7 bases matching TRBD1. Trimming took 6 bases from V and 2 from J; bases not matched to a gene: 4. CDR1 is MDHEN, CDR2 SYDVKM, per germline. The CDR3 contains 13 residues.